The present T cell receptor beta chain was sequenced within a study of blood T cell repertoires in COVID-19. Study summary: Acute and convalescent COVID-19 specimens originated in the United States, Italy and Spain. T cells, B-cell-depleted T cells, or PBMCs supplied cDNA or gDNA.

The V end was cut by 3 bases, the J end by 9 bases, with 12 bases between. The V gene's germline CDR1 is LGHNA and CDR2 YSLEER. This CDR3 contains 13 residues. As processed by the authors: By means of reference gene primer amplification, nucleated cell counts were estimated. Sequencing used immunoSEQ multiplex PCR; TCRdb keeps in-frame clones, though not all of them. V, J and clone size reflect that table, while D and trimming were determined from the DNA. The table shows 150,000 to 200,000 clones, with approximately 87% occurring only once. This chain links TRBV4-3 with TRBJ2-1, with D hard to call. Input material: peripheral blood. The clonotype comes from a woman in her seventies with acute or convalescent COVID-19. CDR3 sequence: CASSQKLGGEQFF. As DNA, the CDR3 is TGCGCCAGCAGCCAGAAGTTAGGCGGTGAGCAGTTCTTC.